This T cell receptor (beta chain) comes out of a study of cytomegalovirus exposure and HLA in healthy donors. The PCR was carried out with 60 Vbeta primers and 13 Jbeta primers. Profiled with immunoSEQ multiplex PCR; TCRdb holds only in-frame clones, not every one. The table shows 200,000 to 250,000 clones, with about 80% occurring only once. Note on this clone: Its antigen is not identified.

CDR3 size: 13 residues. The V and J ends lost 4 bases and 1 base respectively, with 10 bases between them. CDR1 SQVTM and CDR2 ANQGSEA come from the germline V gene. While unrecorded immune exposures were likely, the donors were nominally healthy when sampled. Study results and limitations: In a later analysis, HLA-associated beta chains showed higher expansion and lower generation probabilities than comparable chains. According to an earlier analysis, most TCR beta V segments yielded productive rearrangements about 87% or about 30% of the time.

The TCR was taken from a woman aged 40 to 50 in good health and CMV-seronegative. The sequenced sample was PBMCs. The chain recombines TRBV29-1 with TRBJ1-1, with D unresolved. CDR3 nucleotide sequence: TGCAGCGTTGGGGCTTTCTGGAACACTGAAGCTTTCTTT. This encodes CSVGAFWNTEAFF.